This T cell receptor beta chain was captured by sequencing in a study of blood T cell repertoires in COVID-19 (dated by TCRdb to 2019 to 2021). At the level of the whole study: The collaborator samples originated in the United States, Italy and Spain and spanned the acute and convalescent phases of COVID-19. Samples were obtained from the ongoing ImmuneRACE study (first 160 participants) and from 950 to 1,500 subjects provided by 6 global collaborators. The dataset comprised deeply sampled blood TCRbeta repertoires from subjects exposed to, actively infected with, or recovered from COVID-19. The repertoires were released in a freely available public database intended as a resource for research on the immune response to SARS-CoV-2. The sample metadata nearly always contained a de-identified subject ID, COVID-19 status, age in years and sex. HLA class I and class II types, where available, came from metadata supplied by the sample provider rather than from assay-based typing. The material from the prospective study consisted of cDNA or gDNA derived from T cells, B-cell-depleted T cells, or PBMCs. Points the paper makes about the study in general: How much clinical and demographic metadata was included differed by source and by participant, and the metadata was provided uncurated.

Collaborating institutions collected whole blood in K2EDTA tubes following their own protocols. Collaborator samples were shipped for TCRbeta analysis as frozen whole blood, isolated PBMCs, or DNA extracted from either sample type. Cut back by 4 bases and 7 bases, the V and J ends lie 24 bases apart. Based on the germline V gene (reference sequence), the CDR1 and CDR2 sequences are SGHNT and YYREEE. The CDR3 numbers 17 residues from cysteine through phenylalanine. The kept DNA is CDR3 alone, 51 bases in frame from the first base. TCRbeta CDR3 regions were amplified from genomic DNA using the immunoSEQ Assay, a bias-controlled multiplex PCR. As for the authors' bioinformatics: The number of nucleated cells in each sample was estimated by amplification of reference gene primers within the assay. To quantify the absolute abundance of each unique TCRbeta CDR3 rearrangement, sequence reads were collapsed and filtered. For each sample, productive Simpson clonality was calculated as the square root of Simpson's diversity index across productive rearrangements. TCRdb took this table from immuneACCESS and kept in-frame rearrangements with V and J called. Such tables lack part of the clones; where checked against another copy, unresolved V genes explain under half of the gap, and the rest is unexplained. V, J and clone size are taken as reported in that table, and D and trimming were inferred from the DNA itself. Across this sample there are around 45,000 clones, with 69% seen only once. Jointly, the top ten make up 5.5% to 6.5% of the sample.

This clone was counted many times. The specificity of this receptor is unknown. No qualities accompany the bases; no much larger clone lies one base away. This receptor was identified in an older man with acute or convalescent COVID-19. The source material was peripheral blood. The V and J genes are TRBV5-4 and TRBJ2-1; tentative D gene TRBD2, with 6 bases matching. CDR3 region: CASSHSAGGRKGNEQFF. Here is the DNA: TGTGCCAGCAGCCATTCGGCTGGGGGGAGGAAGGGTAATGAGCAGTTCTTC.